This T cell receptor beta chain was identified during a study of technical replicates of blood from several donors. The V gene lost 5 bases and the J gene lost 3 bases, with 8 bases spanning the gap. This CDR3 is built from 13 residues. Germline values: CDR1 LNHDA, CDR2 SQIVND (reference sequence). This clone is labeled medium-sized. This table comes from immunoSEQ multiplex PCR, and its TCRdb copy is limited to in-frame clones, with some not included. The data hold fewer than 100,000 clones, with 89% observed a single time. This chain connects TRBV19 to TRBJ1-5; no clear D gene. Sequencing was done on a sample of T cells isolated from PBMCs. This TCR was sampled from a human donor in good health. CDR3 DNA: TGTGCCAGTAGTCGAGGTCCCAATCAGCCCCAGCATTTT. Residues: CASSRGPNQPQHF.